One sample yielded the 15 T cell receptor beta chains listed below, sequenced in a study of cytomegalovirus exposure and HLA in healthy donors. Researchers ran the PCR with 60 Vbeta and 13 Jbeta primers. Here immunoSEQ multiplex PCR was the method, and the copy in TCRdb shows in-frame clones only, minus some. The table shows about 96,000 clones, with over 70% occurring only once. The sequencing sample was made of PBMCs. The source is a man aged 45-65 years in good health and CMV-seropositive.

This chain connects TRBV18 to TRBJ2-7; D is possibly TRBD2 (6 bases). From germline, CDR1 is KGHSH and CDR2 LQKENI. V lost 3 bases, J lost 4 bases, and 7 bases lay in between. This CDR3 has 12 residues. CDR3 sequence (DNA): TGTGCCAGCTCACCGGAGGGGTACGAGCAGTACTTC. It encodes CASSPEGYEQYF.

The chain joins TRBV4-3 to TRBJ2-5; D is uncertain. Trimming pared 0 bases from V and 5 bases from J, leaving 13 bases between. Looked up from germline, CDR1 is LGHNA and CDR2 is YSLEER. The CDR3 covers 15 residues. CDR3 in amino acids: CASSQDFGRWETQYF. The CDR3, as DNA: TGCGCCAGCAGCCAAGATTTCGGTCGATGGGAGACCCAGTACTTC.

The J gene is TRBJ1-1, the V gene TRBV5-1; no clear D. V was shortened by 3 bases and J by 7 bases, with 10 bases between the two germline ends. The CDR3 extends over 12 amino acids. Germline-derived CDR1 and CDR2 are SGHRS and YFSETQ. The CDR3 coding sequence is TGCGCCAGCAGCTGGTCGGGAGATGAAGCTTTCTTT. It translates to CASSWSGDEAFF.

The DNA of the CDR3 is TGTGCCAGCAGCGTAGGTTGGAGCGGTTCCTACGAGCAGTACTTC. Protein sequence: CASSVGWSGSYEQYF. The chain joins TRBV9 to TRBJ2-7; maybe TRBD2 (5 bases). V was pared by 0 bases and J by 1 base, with 11 bases between. This CDR3 region has 15 residues. Per the germline V gene, CDR1 is SGDLS and CDR2 is YYNGEE.

The J gene is TRBJ1-2, the V gene TRBV29-1; the match to TRBD1 covers 7 bases. V gave up 5 bases and J gave up 8 bases; unmatched junction bases: 11. Germline lookup yields CDR1 SQVTM and CDR2 ANQGSEA. The CDR3 is 13 amino acids. The CDR3 spells CSVRRQGSGGYTF. The DNA of the CDR3 is TGCAGCGTTAGACGACAGGGTTCTGGCGGCTACACCTTC. The full variable domain, rest sourced from reference TRBV29-1 and TRBJ1-2, is SAVISQKPSRDICQRGTSLTIQCQVDSQVTMMFWYRQQPGQSLTLIATANQGSEATYESGFVIDKFPISRPNLTFSTLTVSNMSPEDSSIYLCSVRRQGSGGYTFGSGTRLTVV.

The V and J genes are TRBV15 and TRBJ1-5; tentatively, D is TRBD1 (5 bases). V was shortened by 0 bases and J by 5 bases, with 14 bases between the two germline ends. Germline lookup yields CDR1 LNHNV and CDR2 YYDKDF (reference sequence). This CDR3 has 16 residues. In DNA, the CDR3 is TGTGCCACCAGCAGAGATCGGGGGAGTGGCCATCAGCCCCAGCATTTT. Its protein is CATSRDRGSGHQPQHF.

The chain is built from TRBV7-2 and TRBJ1-1; maybe TRBD1 (6 bases). This CDR3 region has 13 residues. Trimming removed 2 bases at V and 3 bases at J, with 7 bases between. Germline V lookup: CDR1 SGHTA, CDR2 FQGNSA. The CDR3 is CASSLKGDTEAFF. Written as DNA, the CDR3 is TGTGCCAGCAGCTTAAAGGGGGACACTGAAGCTTTCTTT.

The J gene is TRBJ2-7, the V gene TRBV12-5; 9 bases line up with TRBD1. The germline V gene encodes CDR1 LGHNT and CDR2 FRNRAP. The J segment lost 5 bases and the V segment lost 5 bases, leaving 10 bases of the junction unmatched. CDR3 length equals 15 residues. CDR3 residues: CASGRVGDRVNEQYF. For the CDR3, the DNA is TGTGCTAGTGGTCGGGTTGGGGACAGGGTGAACGAGCAGTACTTC.

Notes on this clone: One end of the junction is discordant with germline, which a read error may explain. J is TRBJ1-6 and V is TRBV6-6; 7 bases are a match to TRBD1. From germline, CDR1 is MNHNY and CDR2 SVGAGI (reference sequence). The CDR3 is made up of 14 amino acids. CDR3 coding DNA: TGTGCCAGCAGTTTCGTCAGGGGGAGTTCACCCCTCAACTTT. This translates into CASSFVRGSSPLNF.

The chain carries TRBV28 and TRBJ2-1; 8 bases are shared with TRBD1. Germline V lookup: CDR1 MDHEN, CDR2 SYDVKM. CDR3 length: 15 residues. The J segment lost 6 bases and the V segment lost 4 bases, leaving 8 bases of the junction unmatched. CDR3 amino acids: CASSSHTTGVNEQFF. CDR3 in DNA: TGTGCCAGCAGTTCCCACACGACAGGGGTCAATGAGCAGTTCTTC.

The genes are TRBV7-9 and TRBJ2-7, with TRBD2 matching over 8 bases. The CDR3 length is 15 residues. Germline CDR1 SEHNR, CDR2 FQNEAQ (reference sequence). J gave up 5 bases and V 5 bases, and 11 bases lay outside the gene matches. For the CDR3, the DNA is TGTGCCAGCAGCGCACTACCGGGAGGGGAAAACGAGCAGTACTTC. Amino acid sequence: CASSALPGGENEQYF.

This clone was seen a few times. V is TRBV11-2 and J is TRBJ1-2; possible D gene TRBD1, 6 bases. CDR1 is SGHAT and CDR2 is FQNNGV in the germline V gene. The CDR3 is 19 residues long. Trimming cost V 0 bases and J 1 base, with 21 bases left between them. The CDR3 here is CASSLDVTSGQGNNYGYTF. The CDR3 nucleotides read TGTGCCAGCAGCTTAGATGTGACGTCTGGGCAGGGGAATAACTATGGCTACACCTTC.

This chain connects TRBV7-2 to TRBJ1-2, with D tentatively TRBD1 (5 bases). V was trimmed by 2 bases and J by 4 bases, leaving 11 bases between them. The CDR3 consists of 14 residues. Germline values: CDR1 SGHTA, CDR2 FQGNSA. CDR3 bases: TGTGCCAGCAGCTTATCCAGGGAGGCCTATGGCTACACCTTC. Translating it yields CASSLSREAYGYTF. The full variable domain, its missing parts supplied by reference TRBV7-2 and TRBJ1-2, is GAGVSQSPSNKVTEKGKDVELRCDPISGHTALYWYRQSLGQGLEFLIYFQGNSAPDKSGLPSDRFSAERTGGSVSTLTIQRTQQEDSAVYLCASSLSREAYGYTFGSGTRLTVV.

The gene calls are TRBV29-1 and TRBJ1-2; D may be TRBD1 (6 bases). The length of the CDR3 is 13 residues. Germline V CDR1 and CDR2: SQVTM, ANQGSEA. The V end lost 4 bases, the J end lost 2 bases, and 11 bases lay between the germline ends. CDR3 sequence reads: CSVGGQLNYGYTF. The DNA of the CDR3 is TGCAGCGTTGGCGGACAGCTAAACTATGGCTACACCTTC.

A few counts support this clone. This sequence joins TRBV4-3 and TRBJ1-3; 9 nucleotides match TRBD1. Germline CDR1 is LGHNA and CDR2 is YSLEER. This CDR3 has 16 amino acids. J was trimmed by 4 bases and V by 1 base; bases with no gene match: 5. The CDR3 loop reads CASSQATGGGGNTIYF. In nucleotides, the CDR3 is TGCGCCAGCAGCCAAGCGACAGGGGGGGGAGGAAACACCATATATTTT.